This TCR beta chain was retrieved from a study of T cells expressing NK-cell markers. Turning to the study itself: Obtained from sorted CD3+CD56+NKG2C+, CD3+CD56+NKG2C- and CD3+CD56-NKG2C+ T cells were the TCR beta repertoires. Sequenced donors, eight in total, included seven who were HCMV-seropositive and one who was seronegative.

This CDR3 has 18 amino acids. Per germline, CDR1 SGHAT and CDR2 FQDESV (reference sequence). Findings and caveats of the study: Dominant NKG2C+ clonotypes made up roughly 1.0-8% of CD8+ T cells in several donors. Topping the CD3+CD56-NKG2C+ fraction as well were these clonotypes, in several donors.

On this clonotype: Its antigen is not known.

Each CDR3 protein gets one entry in TCRdb, which reprocessed the 5' RACE reads and gives no DNA. The sample totals tens of thousands of distinct CDR3 sequences. Material for sequencing was blood T cells: a sorted CD56 or NKG2C T cell subset, CD4+ or CD8+ T cells, or bulk PBMC T cells (not recorded which). The chain links TRBV11-1 to TRBJ2-3; no DNA is available, so the TRBD2 call from TCRdb remains unchecked. The clonotype was recovered from a woman aged 18-69 years in good health. This CDR3 is CASSYGTSGDPSTDTQYF.